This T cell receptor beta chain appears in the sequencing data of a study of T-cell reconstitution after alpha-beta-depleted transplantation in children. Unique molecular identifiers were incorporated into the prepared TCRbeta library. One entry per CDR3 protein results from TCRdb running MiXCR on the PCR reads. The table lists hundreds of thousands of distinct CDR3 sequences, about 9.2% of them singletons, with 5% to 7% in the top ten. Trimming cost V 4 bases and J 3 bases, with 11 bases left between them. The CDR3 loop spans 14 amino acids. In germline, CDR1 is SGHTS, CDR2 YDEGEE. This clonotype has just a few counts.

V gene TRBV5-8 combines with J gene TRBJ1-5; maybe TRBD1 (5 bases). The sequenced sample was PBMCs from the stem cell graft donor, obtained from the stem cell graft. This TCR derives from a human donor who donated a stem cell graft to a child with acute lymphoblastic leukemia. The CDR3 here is CASSIQGLNQPQHF. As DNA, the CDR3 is TGTGCCAGCAGCATTCAGGGCCTCAATCAGCCCCAGCATTTT. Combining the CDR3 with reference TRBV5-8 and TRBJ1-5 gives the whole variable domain EAGVTQSPTHLIKTRGQQATLRCSPISGHTSVYWYQQALGLGLQFLLWYDEGEERNRGNFPPRFSGRQFPNYSSELNVNALELEDSALYLCASSIQGLNQPQHFGDGTRLSIL.